The rows below give T cell receptor beta chains drawn from one sample of a study of long-term antiretroviral therapy in people with HIV. The protocol was immunoSEQ multiplex PCR, while the TCRdb copy is restricted to in-frame clones and leaves out a portion. The table shows about 20,000 clones, with roughly 84% occurring only once. Source: unsorted PBMCs, taken 5.9 years after starting antiretroviral therapy. These receptors all come from a man aged 30 to 45 with HIV. The CDR3 runs from the conserved cysteine through the conserved F or W. D genes are given only for firm matches. Clone sizes are given selectively: once, few, many, or a class where the clone is expanded.

>TRBV27|TRBD2|few|TRBJ2-7
TGTGCCAGCAGCCCCACTAGCGGCTACTACGAGCAGTACTTC
CASSPTSGYYEQYF
>TRBV6-1|-|-|TRBJ2-1
TGTGCCAGCAGTGAATTCGTGGGAGGAACCTACAATGAGCAGTTCTTC
CASSEFVGGTYNEQFF
>TRBV9|-|-|TRBJ2-7
TGTGCCAGCAGCGTTTCAGCGGACCTCTCCTACGAGCAGTACTTC
CASSVSADLSYEQYF
>TRBV6-5|-|-|TRBJ1-1
TGTGCCAGCAGTTATCTCAAGGACACTGAAGCTTTCTTT
CASSYLKDTEAFF
>TRBV7-8|-|-|TRBJ1-1
TGTGCCAGCAGCTTAGCGCGAGTAGCCGTGAACACTGAAGCTTTCTTT
CASSLARVAVNTEAFF
>TRBV29-1|TRBD1|-|TRBJ2-2
TGCAGCGCTCGACACAGGGGATTCACCGGGGAGCTGTTTTTT
CSARHRGFTGELFF
>TRBV5-5|-|once|TRBJ1-5
TGTGCCAGCAGCTTGCGGGATTCCCATCAGCCCCAGCATTTT
CASSLRDSHQPQHF
>TRBV7-2|TRBD2|-|TRBJ2-7
TGTGCCAGCAGCCACGACGGACTAGGCTACGAGCAGTACTTC
CASSHDGLGYEQYF
>TRBV11-1|-|-|TRBJ2-4
TGTGCCAGCAGCCCTCGAGAGGATTTAGCCAAAAACATTCAGTACTTC
CASSPREDLAKNIQYF
>TRBV5-4|TRBD1|-|TRBJ1-2
TGTGCCAGCAGCACCGGACAGGGGGGGAACTATGGCTACACCTTC
CASSTGQGGNYGYTF
>TRBV28|TRBD2|-|TRBJ2-7
TGTGCCAGTCTGGGAGCGGGAGGCCCTATTTACGAGCAGTACTTC
CASLGAGGPIYEQYF
>TRBV6-5|-|-|TRBJ1-3
TGTGCCAGCAGTTACGGCTCTGGAAACACCATATATTTT
CASSYGSGNTIYF
>TRBV4-3|TRBD1|-|TRBJ1-4
TGCGCCAGCAGCCAAGAGGCCAGGGGGAGAAGTGAAAAACTGTTTTTT
CASSQEARGRSEKLFF